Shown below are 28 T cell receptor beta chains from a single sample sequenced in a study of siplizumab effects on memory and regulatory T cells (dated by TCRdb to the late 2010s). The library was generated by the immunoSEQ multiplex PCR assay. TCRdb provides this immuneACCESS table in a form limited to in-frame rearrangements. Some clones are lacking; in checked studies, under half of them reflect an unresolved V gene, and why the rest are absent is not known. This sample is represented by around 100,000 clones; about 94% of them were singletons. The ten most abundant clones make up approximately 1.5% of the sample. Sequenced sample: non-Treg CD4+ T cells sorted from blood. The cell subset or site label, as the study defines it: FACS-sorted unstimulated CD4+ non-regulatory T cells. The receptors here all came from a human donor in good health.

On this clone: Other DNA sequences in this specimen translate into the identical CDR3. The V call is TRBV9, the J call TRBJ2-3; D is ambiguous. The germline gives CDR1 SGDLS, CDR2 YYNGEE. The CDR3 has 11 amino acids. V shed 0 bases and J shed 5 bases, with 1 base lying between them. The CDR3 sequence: CASSVGDTQYF. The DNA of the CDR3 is TGTGCCAGCAGCGTAGGAGATACGCAGTATTTT.

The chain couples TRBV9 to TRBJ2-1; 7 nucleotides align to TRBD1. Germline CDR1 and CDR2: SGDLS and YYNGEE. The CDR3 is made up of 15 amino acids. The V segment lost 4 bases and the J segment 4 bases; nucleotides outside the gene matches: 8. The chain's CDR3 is CASSRPGTAYNEQFF. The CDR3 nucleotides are TGTGCCAGCAGCCGGCCCGGGACAGCTTACAATGAGCAGTTCTTC. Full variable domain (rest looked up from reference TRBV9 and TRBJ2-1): DSGVTQTPKHLITATGQRVTLRCSPRSGDLSVYWYQQSLDQGLQFLIQYYNGEERAKGNILERFSAQQFPDLHSELNLSSLELGDSALYFCASSRPGTAYNEQFFGPGTRLTVL.

CDR3 region: CASSPNLRGNAFF. The CDR3 DNA is TGTGCCAGCAGTCCCAACCTCAGGGGAAATGCTTTCTTT. The genes are TRBV28 and TRBJ1-1; D might be TRBD1 (6 bases). The CDR3 sequence is 13 residues long. Deletions cut 5 bases from V and 11 bases from J, with 18 bases between. CDR1 MDHEN and CDR2 SYDVKM come from the germline V gene.

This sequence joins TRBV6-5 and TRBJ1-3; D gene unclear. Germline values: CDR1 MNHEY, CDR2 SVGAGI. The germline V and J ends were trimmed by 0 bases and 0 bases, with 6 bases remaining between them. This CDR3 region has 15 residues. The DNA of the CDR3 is TGTGCCAGCAGTTACTCGAAAAACTCTGGAAACACCATATATTTT. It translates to CASSYSKNSGNTIYF.

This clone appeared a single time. CDR3 in DNA: TGTGCCAGCAGTCCTACAGGAGTTAGCAATCAGCCCCAGCATTTT. This sequence encodes CASSPTGVSNQPQHF. The chain has TRBV6-4 and TRBJ1-5, with a tentative D call TRBD1 (5 bases). Deletions cut 5 bases from V and 0 bases from J, with 11 bases between. Germline V gene sequence: CDR1 MRHNA, CDR2 SNTAGT. This CDR3 region has 15 residues.

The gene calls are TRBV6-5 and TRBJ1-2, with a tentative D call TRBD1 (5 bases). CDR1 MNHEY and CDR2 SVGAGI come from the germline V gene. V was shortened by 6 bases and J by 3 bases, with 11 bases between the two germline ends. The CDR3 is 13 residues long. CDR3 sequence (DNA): TGTGCCAGCAGCCAAGACAGAGACTATGGCTACACCTTC. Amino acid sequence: CASSQDRDYGYTF.

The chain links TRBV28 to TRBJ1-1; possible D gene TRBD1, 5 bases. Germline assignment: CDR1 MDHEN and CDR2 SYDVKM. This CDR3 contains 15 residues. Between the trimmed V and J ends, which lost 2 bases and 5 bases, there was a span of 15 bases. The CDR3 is CASSLVSGPRTEAFF. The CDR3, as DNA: TGTGCCAGCAGTTTAGTGTCGGGGCCGAGGACTGAAGCTTTCTTT. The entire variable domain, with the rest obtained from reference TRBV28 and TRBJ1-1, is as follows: DVKVTQSSRYLVKRTGEKVFLECVQDMDHENMFWYRQDPGLGLRLIYFSYDVKMKEKGDIPEGYSVSREKKERFSLILESASTNQTSMYLCASSLVSGPRTEAFFGQGTRLTVV.

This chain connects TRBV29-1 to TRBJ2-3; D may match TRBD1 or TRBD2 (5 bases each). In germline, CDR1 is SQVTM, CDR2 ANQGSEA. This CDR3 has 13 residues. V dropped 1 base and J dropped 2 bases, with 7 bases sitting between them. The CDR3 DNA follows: TGCAGCGTTGAAGGAGGGGACACAGATACGCAGTATTTT. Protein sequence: CSVEGGDTDTQYF.

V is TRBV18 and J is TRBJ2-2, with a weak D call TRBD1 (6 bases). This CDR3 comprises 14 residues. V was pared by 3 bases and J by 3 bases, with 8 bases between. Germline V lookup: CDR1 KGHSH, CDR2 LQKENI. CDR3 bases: TGTGCCAGCTCACCTAGGACAGACACCGGGGAGCTGTTTTTT. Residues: CASSPRTDTGELFF.

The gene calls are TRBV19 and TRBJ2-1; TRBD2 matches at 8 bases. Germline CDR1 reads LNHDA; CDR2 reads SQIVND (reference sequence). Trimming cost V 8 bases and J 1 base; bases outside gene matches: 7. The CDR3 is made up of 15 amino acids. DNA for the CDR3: TGTGCCAGTGCAATTACTAGCGGTTCCTACAATGAGCAGTTCTTC. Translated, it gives CASAITSGSYNEQFF.

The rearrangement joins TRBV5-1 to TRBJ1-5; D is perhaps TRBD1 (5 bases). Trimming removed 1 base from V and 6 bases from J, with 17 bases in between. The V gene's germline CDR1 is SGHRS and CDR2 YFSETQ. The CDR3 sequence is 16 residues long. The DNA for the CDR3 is TGCGCCAGCAGCTTGATGGGGGTAGAGGGAGGTCAGCCCCAGCATTTT. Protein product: CASSLMGVEGGQPQHF. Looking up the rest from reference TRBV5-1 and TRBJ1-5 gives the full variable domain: KAGVTQTPRYLIKTRGQQVTLSCSPISGHRSVSWYQQTPGQGLQFLFEYFSETQRNKGNFPGRFSGRQFSNSRSEMNVSTLELGDSALYLCASSLMGVEGGQPQHFGDGTRLSIL.

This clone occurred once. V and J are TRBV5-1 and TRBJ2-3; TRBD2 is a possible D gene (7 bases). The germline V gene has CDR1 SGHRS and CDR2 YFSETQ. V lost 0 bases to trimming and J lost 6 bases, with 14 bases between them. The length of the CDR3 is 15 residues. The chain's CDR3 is CASSLVRGATDTQYF. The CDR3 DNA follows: TGCGCCAGCAGCTTGGTACGGGGGGCGACGGATACGCAGTATTTT.

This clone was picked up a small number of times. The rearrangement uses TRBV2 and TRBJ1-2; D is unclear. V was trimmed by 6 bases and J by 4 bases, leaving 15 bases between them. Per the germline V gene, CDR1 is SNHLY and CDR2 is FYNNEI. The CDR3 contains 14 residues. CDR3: CASSAVPRTYGYTF. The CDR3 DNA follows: TGTGCCAGCAGCGCCGTGCCCCGAACCTATGGCTACACCTTC.

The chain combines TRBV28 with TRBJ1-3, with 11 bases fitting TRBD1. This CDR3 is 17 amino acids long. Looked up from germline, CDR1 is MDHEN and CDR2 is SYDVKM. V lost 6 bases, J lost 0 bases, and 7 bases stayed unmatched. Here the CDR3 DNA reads TGTGCCAGCAGGGGACAGGGGGTCACCCACTCTGGAAACACCATATATTTT. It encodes CASRGQGVTHSGNTIYF. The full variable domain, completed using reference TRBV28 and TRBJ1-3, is DVKVTQSSRYLVKRTGEKVFLECVQDMDHENMFWYRQDPGLGLRLIYFSYDVKMKEKGDIPEGYSVSREKKERFSLILESASTNQTSMYLCASRGQGVTHSGNTIYFGEGSWLTVV.

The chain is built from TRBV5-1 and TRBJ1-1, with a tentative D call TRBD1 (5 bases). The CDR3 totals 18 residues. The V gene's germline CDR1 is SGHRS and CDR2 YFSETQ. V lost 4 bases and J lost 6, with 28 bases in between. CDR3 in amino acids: CASSDSTSGGGARSEAFF. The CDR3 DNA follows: TGCGCCAGCAGCGATTCAACCTCGGGGGGAGGGGCGCGGTCTGAAGCTTTCTTT.

The CDR3 DNA reads as TGTGCCAGCAGCTTAGTAGCTAGCGGGGGTACAGATACGCAGTATTTT. It yields the protein CASSLVASGGTDTQYF. V and J are TRBV7-9 and TRBJ2-3, with 10 bases fitting TRBD2. Germline V gene sequence: CDR1 SEHNR, CDR2 FQNEAQ (reference sequence). J gave up 3 bases and V 1 base, and 4 bases lay outside the gene matches. CDR3 size: 16 residues.

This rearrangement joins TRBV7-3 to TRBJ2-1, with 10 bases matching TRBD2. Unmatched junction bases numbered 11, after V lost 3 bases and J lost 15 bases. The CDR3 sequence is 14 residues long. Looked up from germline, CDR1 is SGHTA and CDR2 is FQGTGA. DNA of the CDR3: TGTGCCAGCAGCTTGGGACTAGCGAGTTCTTTCCCGTTCTTC. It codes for CASSLGLASSFPFF. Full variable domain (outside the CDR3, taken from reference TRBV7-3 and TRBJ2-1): GAGVSQTPSNKVTEKGKYVELRCDPISGHTALYWYRQSLGQGPEFLIYFQGTGAADDSGLPNDRFFAVRPEGSVSTLKIQRTERGDSAVYLCASSLGLASSFPFFGPGTRLTVL.

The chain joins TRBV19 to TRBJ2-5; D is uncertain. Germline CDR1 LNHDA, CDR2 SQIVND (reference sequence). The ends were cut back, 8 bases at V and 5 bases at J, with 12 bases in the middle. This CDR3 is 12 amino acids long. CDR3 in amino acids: CASVSPGETQYF. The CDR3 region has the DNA TGTGCCAGTGTATCCCCCGGGGAGACCCAGTACTTC.

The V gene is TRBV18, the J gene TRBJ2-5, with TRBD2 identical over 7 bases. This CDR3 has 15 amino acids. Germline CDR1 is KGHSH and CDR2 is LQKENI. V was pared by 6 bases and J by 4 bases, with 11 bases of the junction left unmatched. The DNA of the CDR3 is TGTGCCAGCTCGCGAAGGGGAGGGGTCGGAGAGACCCAGTACTTC. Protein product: CASSRRGGVGETQYF.

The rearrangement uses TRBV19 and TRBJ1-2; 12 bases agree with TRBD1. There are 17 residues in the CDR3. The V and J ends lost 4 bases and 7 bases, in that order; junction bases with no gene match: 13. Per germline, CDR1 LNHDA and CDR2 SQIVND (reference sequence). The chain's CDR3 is CASSNRDRGRLSAGYTF. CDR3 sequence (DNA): TGTGCCAGTAGTAACCGGGACAGGGGGCGGTTATCAGCTGGCTACACCTTC.

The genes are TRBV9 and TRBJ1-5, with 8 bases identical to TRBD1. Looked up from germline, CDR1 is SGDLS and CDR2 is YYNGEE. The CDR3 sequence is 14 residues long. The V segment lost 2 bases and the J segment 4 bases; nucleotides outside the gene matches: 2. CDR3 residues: CASSVGQENQPQHF. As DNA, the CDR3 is TGTGCCAGCAGCGTGGGACAGGAGAATCAGCCCCAGCATTTT.

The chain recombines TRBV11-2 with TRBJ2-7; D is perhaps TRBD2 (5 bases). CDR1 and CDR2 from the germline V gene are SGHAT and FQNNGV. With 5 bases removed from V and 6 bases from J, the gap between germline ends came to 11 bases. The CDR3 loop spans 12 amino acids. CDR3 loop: CASSPNEGEQYF. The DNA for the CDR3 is TGTGCCAGCAGCCCAAATGAGGGCGAGCAGTACTTC. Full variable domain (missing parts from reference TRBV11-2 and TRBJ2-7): EAGVAQSPRYKIIEKRQSVAFWCNPISGHATLYWYQQILGQGPKLLIQFQNNGVVDDSQLPKDRFSAERLKGVDSTLKIQPAKLEDSAVYLCASSPNEGEQYFGPGTRLTVT.

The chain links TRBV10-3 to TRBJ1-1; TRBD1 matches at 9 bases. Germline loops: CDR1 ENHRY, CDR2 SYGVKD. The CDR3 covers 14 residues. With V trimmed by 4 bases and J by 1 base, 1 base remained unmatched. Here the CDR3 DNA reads TGTGCCATCAGTGGGGGACAGGGGAACACTGAAGCTTTCTTT. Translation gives CAISGGQGNTEAFF.

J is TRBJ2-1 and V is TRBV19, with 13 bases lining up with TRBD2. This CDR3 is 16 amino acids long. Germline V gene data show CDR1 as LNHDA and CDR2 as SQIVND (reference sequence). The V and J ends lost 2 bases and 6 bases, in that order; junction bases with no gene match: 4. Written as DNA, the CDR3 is TGTGCCAGTAGTATACCTCGGACTAGCGGGAGCAATGAGCAGTTCTTC. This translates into CASSIPRTSGSNEQFF.

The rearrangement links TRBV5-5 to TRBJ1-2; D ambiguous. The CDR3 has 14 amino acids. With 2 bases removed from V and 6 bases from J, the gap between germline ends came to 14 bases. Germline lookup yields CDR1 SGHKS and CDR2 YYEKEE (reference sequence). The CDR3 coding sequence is TGTGCCAGCAGCTTCAATTTCGGTGTAGATGGCTACACCTTC. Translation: CASSFNFGVDGYTF.

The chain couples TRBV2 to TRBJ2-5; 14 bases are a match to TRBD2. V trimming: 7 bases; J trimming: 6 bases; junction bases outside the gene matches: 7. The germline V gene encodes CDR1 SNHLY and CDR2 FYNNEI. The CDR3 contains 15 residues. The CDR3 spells CASTGGLAGVQTQYF. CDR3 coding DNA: TGTGCCAGCACTGGGGGACTAGCGGGAGTTCAGACCCAGTACTTC.

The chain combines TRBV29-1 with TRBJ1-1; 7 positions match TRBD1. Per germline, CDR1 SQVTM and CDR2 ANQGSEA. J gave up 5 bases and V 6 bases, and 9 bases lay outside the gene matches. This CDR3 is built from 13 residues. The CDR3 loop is CSVRSTGETEAFF. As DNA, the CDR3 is TGCAGCGTCCGCTCCACAGGGGAAACTGAAGCTTTCTTT. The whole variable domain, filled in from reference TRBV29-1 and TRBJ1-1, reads SAVISQKPSRDICQRGTSLTIQCQVDSQVTMMFWYRQQPGQSLTLIATANQGSEATYESGFVIDKFPISRPNLTFSTLTVSNMSPEDSSIYLCSVRSTGETEAFFGQGTRLTVV.

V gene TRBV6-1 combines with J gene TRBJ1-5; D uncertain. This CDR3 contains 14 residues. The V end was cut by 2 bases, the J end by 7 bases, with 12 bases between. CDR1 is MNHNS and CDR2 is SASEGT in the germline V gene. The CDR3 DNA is TGTGCCAGCAGTGAATGGTCTCCCCGGCAGCCCCAGCATTTT. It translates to CASSEWSPRQPQHF.